This TCR beta chain was identified during a study of vaccination effects on CD4 cells after COVID-19. Study context: It was a median of 72 days after the second dose that post-vaccine samples were obtained. Study-level results: Recruitment yielded few convalescent patients, and the study had no early post-infection timepoints.

The table lists this clone with a count of one. Its specificity is not known. The ViraFEST assay expanded antigen-specific CD4+ T cells with viral peptide pools before sequencing. Culturing for more than eight days preceded CD4+ T cell isolation. The participants, recipients of two vaccine doses, got either BNT162b2 or mRNA-1273. No vaccinee had earlier SARS-CoV-2 infection, and nucleocapsid antibodies were negative. Each culture well received a few million PBMC. These cells were then cultured in IMDM with about 10 IU/ml IL-2 and roughly 10 ug/ml peptides. The data were produced by immunoSEQ multiplex PCR, yet TCRdb's version contains in-frame clones alone and is incomplete. The data show 15,000 or so clones, 55% to 75% seen once. This CDR3 spans 14 amino acids. Germline values: CDR1 SGHDT, CDR2 YYEEEE. J lost 4 bases, V lost 2 bases, and 5 bases had no gene match.

The input for sequencing was CD4+ T cells from PBMCs cultured with SARS-CoV-2 spike peptides, taken after COVID-19 vaccination. This clonotype was sampled from a human donor who received a COVID-19 vaccine. The chain carries TRBV5-6 and TRBJ1-2, with TRBD1 matching 7 bases. CDR3 DNA: TGTGCCAGCAGCTTAGCCCAGGGGGTCTATGGCTACACCTTC. It translates to CASSLAQGVYGYTF.